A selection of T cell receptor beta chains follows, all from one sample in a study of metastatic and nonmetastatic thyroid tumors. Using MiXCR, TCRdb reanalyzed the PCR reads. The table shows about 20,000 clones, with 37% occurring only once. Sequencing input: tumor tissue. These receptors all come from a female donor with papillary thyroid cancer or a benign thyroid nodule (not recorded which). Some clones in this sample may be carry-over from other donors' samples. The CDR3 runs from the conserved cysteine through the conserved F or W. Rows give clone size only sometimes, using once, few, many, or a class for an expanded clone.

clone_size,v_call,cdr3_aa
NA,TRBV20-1,CSARAYPGLAAGSEQFF
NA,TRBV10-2,CASRHTDTQYF
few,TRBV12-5,CASGLSYTDRGYNSPLHF
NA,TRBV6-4,CASSDKGATGELFF
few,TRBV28,CASNGQDYEQYF
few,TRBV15,CATSREGGGNTIYF
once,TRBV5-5,CASFVENNEQFF
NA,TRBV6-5,CASSYSNAGTTDTQYF
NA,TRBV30,CAWSLPSEAFF
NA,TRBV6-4,CASSDSETDTQYF
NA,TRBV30,CAGTGKRFSGELFF
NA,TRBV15,CATRDTSGYEQYF
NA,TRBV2,CASSLGASRETQYF
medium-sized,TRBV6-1,CASYETGDSTGELFF
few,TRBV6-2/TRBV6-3,CASPSGLPYNEQFF
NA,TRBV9,CASSPTRHYGYTF
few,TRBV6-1,CASSDGQVSSYEQYF
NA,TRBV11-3,CASSKGQGNSDTQYF
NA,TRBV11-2,CASRVDGGFSENTGELFF
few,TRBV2,CASSDSPEPFYEQYF
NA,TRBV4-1,CASSLYRGQVEQYF
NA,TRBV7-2,CASSSWTGQYEQFF
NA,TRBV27,CASSSQYSLSGDYGYTF
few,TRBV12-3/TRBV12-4,CASSLGGQPQHF
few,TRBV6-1,CASSEAGNTGELFF
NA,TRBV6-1,CASSRDRNTEAFF
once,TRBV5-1,CASRQNLGVPNEKLFF
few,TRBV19,CASVTTGWNTEAFF
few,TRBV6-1,CASSEIIYRADTEAFF
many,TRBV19,CATSRGLADTQYF
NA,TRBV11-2,CASSSVFF
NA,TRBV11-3,CASSQGDATDTQYF
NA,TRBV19,CASSIQGNNEQFF
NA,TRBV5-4,CASSLSGRSGELFF
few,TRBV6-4,CASSQVQGGEQFF
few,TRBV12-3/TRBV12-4,CASSLGLNTEAFF
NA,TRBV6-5,CASSYSQGIGELFF